The present T cell receptor (beta chain) was sequenced within a study of blood T cell repertoires in COVID-19. Study at large: Nucleic acid was either cDNA or gDNA, and it came from T cells, B-cell-depleted T cells, or PBMCs.

Assignment of participants to cohorts was predicated upon participant-reported clinical history. For recovered donors of Cohort 3, there were two negative PCRs, clearance, or symptom resolution. Per the authors' pipeline: The assay estimated nucleated cells by amplifying reference gene primers. Repertoires were generated with immunoSEQ multiplex PCR, while TCRdb's copy carries only in-frame clones and drops some. Clonal size and the V and J genes are those of that table, whereas D and trimming came from the DNA. The top ten hold more than 2% of the sample, which has about 200,000 clones, 87% seen once. This CDR3 contains 13 residues. CDR1 MNHEY and CDR2 SVGAGI come from the germline V gene. V was pared by 6 bases and J by 6 bases, with 14 bases between. This clone was seen more than once but under ten times.

The chain combines TRBV6-5 with TRBJ1-1, with D tentatively TRBD1 (5 bases). The source is a woman younger than 45 who had recovered from COVID-19. Sequencing used PBMCs or T cells enriched from blood (not recorded which). The CDR3 DNA follows: TGTGCCAGCAGGGTTAGGGGTGACGCTGAAGCTTTCTTT. Its translation is CASRVRGDAEAFF.